The rows below give T cell receptor beta chains drawn from one sample of a study of shared clonotypes between healthy human individuals. Some clones are missing from TCRdb's copy, which holds only in-frame ones; the method was immunoSEQ multiplex PCR. The sample includes a few million clones, 85% to 95% of them seen just once. The sample consisted of naive CD4+ T cells from PBMCs. The source is a man younger than 30 in good health. Some clones in this sample may be carry-over from other donors' samples. The CDR3 runs from the conserved cysteine through the conserved F or W. D genes are given only for firm matches. The listing skips clone size in some rows; elsewhere it reads once, few, many or a size class.

abundance,v_gene,j_gene,d_gene,CDR3nt,CDR3aa
.,TRBV28,TRBJ1-1,.,TGTGCCAGCAGAGAAGGAACTGAAGCTTTCTTT,CASREGTEAFF
once,TRBV28,TRBJ1-2,.,TGTGCCAGCAGTCGGAAGGGGGGTGCCTATGGCTACACCTTC,CASSRKGGAYGYTF
once,TRBV4-1,TRBJ2-7,.,TGCGCCAGCAGCAAGTCGGTGGAACTAGCCTACGAGCAGTACTTC,CASSKSVELAYEQYF
.,TRBV2,TRBJ2-1,.,TGTGCCAGCAGTGAAACTAGGAGCTCCTACAATGAGCAGTTCTTC,CASSETRSSYNEQFF
.,TRBV21-1,TRBJ2-4,.,TGTGCCAGCAGCGGACGGACAGACCCGCCTTTGTGCCCCGCCAACATTCAGTACTTC,CASSGRTDPPLCPANIQYF
.,TRBV28,TRBJ1-2,.,TGTGCCAGCAGTTTAAGGGCTGACTATGGCTACACCTTC,CASSLRADYGYTF
.,TRBV6-6,TRBJ1-2,.,TGTGCCAGCAGTTACACCCGGGACGCACCCTATGGCTACACCTTC,CASSYTRDAPYGYTF
.,TRBV29-1,TRBJ2-3,.,TGCAGCGTTGGGGACCCCCAGTATTTT,CSVGDPQYF
.,TRBV11-2,TRBJ2-5,.,TGTGCCAGCAGCTATAGGACAACCCAAGAGACCCAGTACTTC,CASSYRTTQETQYF
once,TRBV7-2,TRBJ1-2,TRBD1,TGTGCCAGCAGCTTAAGCAGGGGGTATGATGGCTACACCTTC,CASSLSRGYDGYTF
few,TRBV30,TRBJ1-1,.,TGTGCCTGGAGGTCGAGGGTCCCGAACACTGAAGCTTTCTTT,CAWRSRVPNTEAFF
.,TRBV28,TRBJ1-1,TRBD1,TGTGCCAGCAGCTACACAGGGGTCTTAACTGAAGCTTTCTTT,CASSYTGVLTEAFF
.,TRBV11-3,TRBJ2-3,.,TGTGCCAGCAGCTTAGGAAGGGCGGGAAACGTTCTCGATACGCAGTATTTT,CASSLGRAGNVLDTQYF
.,TRBV2,TRBJ2-5,.,TGTGCCAGCAGTAATACCGTCCGGGGAGAGACCCAGTACTTC,CASSNTVRGETQYF
.,TRBV5-4,TRBJ2-1,TRBD2,TGTGCCAGCAGCTCGCCCACTAGCGGGAGAACTAAGCAGTTCTTC,CASSSPTSGRTKQFF
.,TRBV5-4,TRBJ2-5,.,TGTGCCAGCAGCTTGGCCGGGTCTCTCGGGACCCAGTACTTC,CASSLAGSLGTQYF
.,TRBV28,TRBJ2-7,.,TGTGCCAGCAGTTTTGGGGGGAGGACCTACGAGCAGTACTTC,CASSFGGRTYEQYF
.,TRBV7-2,TRBJ2-5,.,TGTGCCAGCAGCTTAAGGGCCTTTGAGACCCAGTACTTC,CASSLRAFETQYF
.,TRBV2,TRBJ1-1,TRBD1,TGTGCCAGCAGCCGCTGGACAGGGGGCATCACTGAAGCTTTCTTT,CASSRWTGGITEAFF
.,TRBV7-3,TRBJ2-1,TRBD2,TGTGCCAGCAGCTTTAGCGGGTCTTACAATGAGCAGTTCTTC,CASSFSGSYNEQFF
.,TRBV27,TRBJ2-1,TRBD2,TGTGCCAGCAGTTGGCTGACTAGCAGTGAGCAGTTCTTC,CASSWLTSSEQFF
.,TRBV30,TRBJ2-7,TRBD2,TGTGCCTGGAGCCCTAAGTCCGGGAGGGCCTACGAGCAGTACTTC,CAWSPKSGRAYEQYF
.,TRBV28,TRBJ2-4,.,TGTGCCAGCAGTTTATGGCCGGGCGAGGCCAAAAACATTCAGTACTTC,CASSLWPGEAKNIQYF
.,TRBV12-5,TRBJ2-2,.,TGTGCTAGTGGTTTGGTACCCTCTGGGGAGCTGTTTTTT,CASGLVPSGELFF
.,TRBV6-5,TRBJ1-5,.,TGTGCCAGCAGTTACGGGCTTAATCAGCCCCAGCATTTT,CASSYGLNQPQHF
.,TRBV7-7,TRBJ2-3,TRBD2,TGTGCCAGCAGCTTAGGGACTAGCTCAGATACGCAGTATTTT,CASSLGTSSDTQYF
.,TRBV20-1,TRBJ1-2,.,TGCAGTGCCAAACGTGGTGGAGGAGATACCTTC,CSAKRGGGDTF
.,TRBV4-3,TRBJ1-4,TRBD1,TGCGCCAGCAGCCAAGATTGGAGGGCAGGGGGTGAAAAACTGTTTTTT,CASSQDWRAGGEKLFF
.,TRBV18,TRBJ2-2,.,TGTGCCAGCTCATCCTTACTAACGGGGACCGGGGAGCTGTTTTTT,CASSSLLTGTGELFF
once,TRBV5-1,TRBJ2-1,TRBD1,TGCGCCAGCAGCCTAGTCCCGACAGGGGGCAATGAGCAGTTCTTC,CASSLVPTGGNEQFF
.,TRBV5-4,TRBJ1-1,TRBD1,TGTGCCAGCAGCCTCCGGACAGGGGGCGGCACTGAAGCTTTCTTT,CASSLRTGGGTEAFF
.,TRBV27,TRBJ2-1,.,TGTGCCAGCAGGTCGAAGGGGAGAGGGTATGGCAATGAGCAGTTCTTC,CASRSKGRGYGNEQFF
.,TRBV15,TRBJ1-3,.,TGTGCCACCAGCAGAGATCGACCGGGATCAAGACCTGGAAACACCATATATTTT,CATSRDRPGSRPGNTIYF
.,TRBV11-1,TRBJ2-7,.,TGTGCCAGCAGCTTAGACCCGAAGGTCTACGAGCAGTACTTC,CASSLDPKVYEQYF
.,TRBV9,TRBJ2-6,.,TGTGCCAGCAGTGACTCTGGGGCCAACGTCCTGACTTTC,CASSDSGANVLTF
.,TRBV9,TRBJ2-7,TRBD1,TGTGCCAGCAGCGCTGGGGACAGAAACTACGAGCAGTACTTC,CASSAGDRNYEQYF
.,TRBV7-9,TRBJ1-5,.,TGTGCCAGCACCTCGGGCGGTCCCAATCAGCCCCAGCATTTT,CASTSGGPNQPQHF
.,TRBV4-2,TRBJ2-2,.,TGTGCCAGCAGCCAAGACGGCCAGGGGACCGGGGAGCTGTTTTTT,CASSQDGQGTGELFF
.,TRBV7-2,TRBJ1-6,.,TGTGCCAGCAGCCCAGGGGTGGCCAATTCACCCCTCCACTTT,CASSPGVANSPLHF
.,TRBV18,TRBJ2-2,TRBD1,TGTGCCAGCTCACCCCGGACAGGGACCGGGGAGCTGTTTTTT,CASSPRTGTGELFF
few,TRBV19,TRBJ1-1,.,TGTGCCAGTAGTACCCTTGGGTGGACTGAAGCTTTCTTT,CASSTLGWTEAFF
few,TRBV5-1,TRBJ1-1,TRBD1,TGCGCCAGCAGGCGACAGGGCGAAGCTTTCTTT,CASRRQGEAFF
.,TRBV10-3,TRBJ2-7,.,TGTGCCATCAAGGCGGCCCGGGACCTCTCCTACGAGCAGTACTTC,CAIKAARDLSYEQYF
.,TRBV5-1,TRBJ2-3,.,TGCGCCAGCAGCTTCCGGGACGGCACAGATACGCAGTATTTT,CASSFRDGTDTQYF
.,TRBV4-1,TRBJ2-1,TRBD2,TGCGCCAGCAGCCAAGGTTGGACTCTAGCGGGAGGTGAGCAGTTCTTC,CASSQGWTLAGGEQFF
.,TRBV5-5,TRBJ2-3,.,TGTGCCAGCAGCTTGGACATACGCACAGATACGCAGTATTTT,CASSLDIRTDTQYF
.,TRBV5-6,TRBJ2-3,.,TGTGCCAGCAGCCCACCCAGTAACGCAGATACGCAGTATTTT,CASSPPSNADTQYF
few,TRBV12-2,TRBJ2-1,.,TGTGCAAGTCGAAGCACTAGATTCCCCCTCAATGAGCAGTTCTTC,CASRSTRFPLNEQFF
.,TRBV14,TRBJ1-1,.,TGTGCCAGCAGCCCTCGGGACCCTGAAGCTTTCTTT,CASSPRDPEAFF
.,TRBV5-1,TRBJ1-2,.,TGCGCCAGCAGCTTGGTTGGCAGCCCCTATGGCTACACCTTC,CASSLVGSPYGYTF
.,TRBV18,TRBJ1-4,.,TGTGCCAGCGCCTCCCGGGTGACTAATGAAAAACTGTTTTTT,CASASRVTNEKLFF
.,TRBV11-3,TRBJ2-3,TRBD2,TGTGCCAGCAGCTTAGCTCGGGGGGGACCAGATACGCAGTATTTT,CASSLARGGPDTQYF
.,TRBV18,TRBJ2-7,TRBD1,TGTGCCAGCTCGCAAGACAGGGGTGACGAGCAGTACTTC,CASSQDRGDEQYF